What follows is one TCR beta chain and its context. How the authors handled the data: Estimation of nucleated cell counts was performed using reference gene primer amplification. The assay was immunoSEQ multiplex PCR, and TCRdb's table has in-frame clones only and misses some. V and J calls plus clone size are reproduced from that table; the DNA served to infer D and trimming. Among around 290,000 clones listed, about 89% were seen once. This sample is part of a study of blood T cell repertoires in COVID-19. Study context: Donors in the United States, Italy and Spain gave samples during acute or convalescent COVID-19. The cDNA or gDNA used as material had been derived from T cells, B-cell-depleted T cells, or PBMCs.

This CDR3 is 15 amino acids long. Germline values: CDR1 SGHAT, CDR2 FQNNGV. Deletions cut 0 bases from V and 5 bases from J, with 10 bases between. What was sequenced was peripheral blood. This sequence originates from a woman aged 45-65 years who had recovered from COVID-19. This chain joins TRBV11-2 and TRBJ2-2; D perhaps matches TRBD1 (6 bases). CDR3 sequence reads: CASSLETGRTGELFF. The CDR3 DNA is TGTGCCAGCAGCTTAGAAACAGGGCGGACCGGGGAGCTGTTTTTT. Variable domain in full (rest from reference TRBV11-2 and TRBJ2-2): EAGVAQSPRYKIIEKRQSVAFWCNPISGHATLYWYQQILGQGPKLLIQFQNNGVVDDSQLPKDRFSAERLKGVDSTLKIQPAKLEDSAVYLCASSLETGRTGELFFGEGSRLTVL.